These 21 T cell receptor beta chains came from one sample sequenced in a study of memory CD4+ T cells and cytomegalovirus serostatus. Profiled with immunoSEQ multiplex PCR; TCRdb holds only in-frame clones, not every one. The data contain over 75,000 clones, 75% to 90% of them singletons. Single viable CD3+CD4+CD8-CD45RO+ cells were sorted as the memory CD4+ T cells. The specimen sequenced was memory CD4+ T cells from blood. These receptors came from an adult in good health and CMV-seropositive.

This chain uses TRBV29-1 with TRBJ2-3; 9 bases map to TRBD1. Germline V gene data show CDR1 as SQVTM and CDR2 as ANQGSEA. V was pared by 3 bases and J by 3 bases, with 10 bases of the junction left unmatched. The CDR3 has 16 amino acids. This chain's CDR3 is CSVDRGQGPVTDTQYF. Written as DNA, the CDR3 is TGCAGCGTTGATAGGGGACAGGGTCCCGTTACAGATACGCAGTATTTT.

The rearrangement links TRBV14 to TRBJ2-5; a weak D match, TRBD2 (5 bases). The germline V gene encodes CDR1 SGHDN and CDR2 FVKESK. The CDR3 has 16 amino acids. V was shortened by 0 bases and J by 5 bases, with 16 bases between the two germline ends. The CDR3 is CASSQEGTRWMETQYF. For the CDR3, the DNA is TGTGCCAGCAGCCAAGAGGGTACTAGGTGGATGGAGACCCAGTACTTC.

The chain joins TRBV6-1 to TRBJ1-2; 7 bases line up with TRBD1. Germline values: CDR1 MNHNS, CDR2 SASEGT. The CDR3 extends over 13 amino acids. After removal of 5 bases from V and 7 bases from J, the junction contained 7 bases not matched to a gene. CDR3 bases: TGTGCCAGCAGTAATGACAGGGAACGTGGCTACACCTTC. Translation gives CASSNDRERGYTF.

This rearrangement joins TRBV6-1 to TRBJ1-3; possibly TRBD1 for D (5 bases). This CDR3 has 13 amino acids. Trimming removed 5 bases from V and 8 bases from J, with 13 bases in between. Germline V gene lookup returns CDR1 MNHNS and CDR2 SASEGT. In nucleotides, the CDR3 is TGTGCCAGCAGTCAGGGTCGGGGAGACACCATATATTTT. This translates into CASSQGRGDTIYF.

The chain recombines TRBV7-2 with TRBJ2-4; D is uncertain. The CDR3 has 14 amino acids. Germline V lookup: CDR1 SGHTA, CDR2 FQGNSA. Trimming took off 6 bases at V and 5 bases at J, with 14 bases between the two ends. This CDR3 reads CASSPKGPENIQYF. The CDR3 DNA sequence: TGTGCCAGCAGTCCCAAAGGGCCAGAAAACATTCAGTACTTC.

About this clone: Other nucleotide sequences in the sample specify the same CDR3. The genes are TRBV5-1 and TRBJ2-5; D remains unclear. This CDR3 is 13 amino acids long. V was clipped by 4 bases and J by 2 bases, with 9 bases between them. The germline V gene encodes CDR1 SGHRS and CDR2 YFSETQ. In DNA form, the CDR3 reads TGCGCCAGCAGCGGCGGCCTACAAGAGACCCAGTACTTC. Its translation is CASSGGLQETQYF.

V is TRBV7-8 and J is TRBJ1-5; tentative D call: TRBD1 (5 bases). In germline, CDR1 is SGHVS, CDR2 FQNEAQ. The CDR3 spans 15 residues. Trimming pared 1 base from V and 5 bases from J, leaving 12 bases between. CDR3 sequence reads: CASSLGAGWDQPQHF. CDR3 bases: TGTGCCAGCAGCTTAGGGGCAGGGTGGGATCAGCCCCAGCATTTT.

This clone was seen a handful of times. The same CDR3 can be traced to other DNA sequences in this sample. This rearrangement joins TRBV20-1 to TRBJ1-2; D uncertain. The germline CDR1 and CDR2 sequences are DFQATT and SNEGSKA (reference sequence). Trimming stripped 4 bases from V and 0 bases from J, with 0 bases between. The CDR3 sequence is 10 residues long. The CDR3 loop is CSATNYGYTF. The CDR3 bases are TGCAGTGCTACTAACTATGGCTACACCTTC.

The chain recombines TRBV6-5 with TRBJ1-4, with no clear D. Germline V CDR1 and CDR2: MNHEY, SVGAGI. The CDR3 runs 14 residues. The V end was cut by 2 bases, the J end by 8 bases, with 12 bases between. CDR3 bases: TGTGCCAGCAGTTACCGCCGGGGAGAGGAAAAACTGTTTTTT. The encoded protein is CASSYRRGEEKLFF.

This sequence joins TRBV28 and TRBJ2-7; D ambiguous. The germline V gene encodes CDR1 MDHEN and CDR2 SYDVKM. The CDR3 is 14 amino acids. V was shortened by 5 bases and J by 5 bases, with 16 bases between the two germline ends. CDR3 DNA sequence: TGTGCCAGCAGTCCCCCGGGCGACATCAACGAGCAGTACTTC. Its protein is CASSPPGDINEQYF.

The chain has TRBV27 and TRBJ2-3; perhaps TRBD2 as D (5 bases). CDR1 and CDR2 (germline): MNHEY, SMNVEV (reference sequence). This CDR3 has 13 residues. V gave up 6 bases and J gave up 4 bases, with 11 bases separating them. CDR3 in DNA: TGTGCCAGCAGGCTGCGAGGGTCAGATACGCAGTATTTT. It is translated as CASRLRGSDTQYF.

The rearrangement joins TRBV7-2 to TRBJ2-4; TRBD1 is a possible D gene (6 bases). From germline, CDR1 is SGHTA and CDR2 FQGNSA. V was clipped by 6 bases and J by 9 bases, with 21 bases between them. The CDR3 runs 15 residues. As DNA, the CDR3 is TGTGCCAGCAGTAAAGGGGGAACCGAATACGGCATTCAGTACTTC. Encoded protein: CASSKGGTEYGIQYF.

The chain combines TRBV30 with TRBJ1-1; no reliable D call. CDR3 length: 11 residues. Germline lookup yields CDR1 GTSNPN and CDR2 SVGIG (reference sequence). V lost 0 bases and J lost 3, with 2 bases in between. The CDR3 here is CAWSVDTEAFF. The DNA for the CDR3 is TGTGCCTGGAGTGTAGACACTGAAGCTTTCTTT.

This sequence joins TRBV28 and TRBJ2-7; 14 bases line up with TRBD2. Germline CDR1 reads MDHEN; CDR2 reads SYDVKM. The CDR3 extends over 20 amino acids. Losses at the gene ends were 2 bases for V and 2 bases for J; bases not matched to a gene: 14. CDR3 DNA sequence: TGTGCCAGCAGTTTAGCAGGGGGCCCAAGACTAGCGGGAGGGACCTACGAGCAGTACTTC. This codes for CASSLAGGPRLAGGTYEQYF.

The rearrangement uses TRBV18 and TRBJ2-7, with 10 nucleotides matching TRBD2. CDR1 and CDR2 (germline): KGHSH, LQKENI. V gave up 4 bases and J gave up 3 bases; unmatched junction bases: 6. This CDR3 is built from 15 residues. Written as DNA, the CDR3 is TGTGCCAGCTCACAATCTAGCGGGAGTGACTACGAGCAGTACTTC. This codes for CASSQSSGSDYEQYF.

The rearrangement links TRBV7-9 to TRBJ1-5; TRBD1 agrees at 9 bases. The CDR3 runs to 14 residues. J was trimmed by 7 bases and V by 1 base; bases with no gene match: 2. In germline, CDR1 is SEHNR, CDR2 FQNEAQ (reference sequence). The CDR3 region is CASSLGDRVQPQHF. The CDR3 DNA sequence: TGTGCCAGCAGCTTAGGGGACAGGGTCCAGCCCCAGCATTTT. Based on the CDR3 plus reference TRBV7-9 and TRBJ1-5, the full variable domain is DTGVSQNPRHKITKRGQNVTFRCDPISEHNRLYWYRQTLGQGPEFLTYFQNEAQLEKSRLLSDRFSAERPKGSFSTLEIQRTEQGDSAMYLCASSLGDRVQPQHFGDGTRLSIL.

The chain links TRBV27 to TRBJ2-7; TRBD1 aligns across 7 bases. The CDR3 sequence is 15 residues long. The trim removed 5 bases at V and 0 bases at J, leaving 7 bases unmatched. The germline gives CDR1 MNHEY, CDR2 SMNVEV (reference sequence). CDR3 residues: CASSLKTGNSYEQYF. CDR3 nucleotide sequence: TGTGCCAGCAGTCTAAAGACAGGGAACTCCTACGAGCAGTACTTC.

The chain has TRBV28 and TRBJ2-4, with TRBD1 matching 9 bases. The CDR3 extends over 17 amino acids. Germline V gene sequence: CDR1 MDHEN, CDR2 SYDVKM. J lost 3 bases, V lost 4 bases, and 10 bases had no gene match. CDR3 coding DNA: TGTGCCAGCAGTTCGTACCGACAGGGGGTGGGCAAAAACATTCAGTACTTC. Protein: CASSSYRQGVGKNIQYF.

This chain links TRBV5-5 with TRBJ1-1; TRBD1 is a possible D gene (6 bases). The CDR3 totals 16 residues. V was cut by 1 base and J by 2 bases, with 15 bases left in between. Germline CDR1 and CDR2: SGHKS and YYEKEE (reference sequence). CDR3 region: CASSLLAGEGNTEAFF. In nucleotides, the CDR3 is TGTGCCAGCAGCTTGCTCGCAGGGGAGGGAAACACTGAAGCTTTCTTT.

The gene calls are TRBV7-2 and TRBJ1-2; no firm D call. CDR3 length equals 14 residues. Germline V lookup: CDR1 SGHTA, CDR2 FQGNSA. The V end was cut by 5 bases, the J end by 4 bases, with 14 bases between. CDR3 bases: TGTGCCAGCAGCGCCCCGCGTTCCGCCTATGGCTACACCTTC. This codes for CASSAPRSAYGYTF.

The chain recombines TRBV6-5 with TRBJ1-6; no clear D. Trimming took off 2 bases at V and 5 bases at J, with 10 bases between the two ends. This CDR3 is 15 amino acids long. Germline-derived CDR1 and CDR2 are MNHEY and SVGAGI. CDR3 region: CASSYRSRNNSPLHF. The CDR3 DNA is TGTGCCAGCAGTTACAGGTCAAGAAATAATTCACCCCTCCACTTT.